Listed below are T cell receptor beta chains from one sample, sequenced in a study of blood T cell repertoires in COVID-19. Only in-frame clones appear in the TCRdb table, and some are missing; sequencing was by immunoSEQ multiplex PCR. Of 120,000 or so clones listed, 85% are singletons. Specimen: peripheral blood. The receptor source for this set is a man at least 80 years old with active or convalescent COVID-19. CDR3s include the opening cysteine and the closing phenylalanine or tryptophan. Fields, in order: D gene, clone size, J gene, V gene, CDR3 protein, CDR3 DNA. D genes are given only for firm matches. Clone sizes are given selectively: once, few, many, or a class where the clone is expanded.

- | - | TRBJ2-7 | TRBV18 | CASSPTGLHYEQYF | TGTGCCAGCTCACCGACTGGACTACACTACGAGCAGTACTTC
- | - | TRBJ1-6 | TRBV6-5 | CASAGELLYNSPLHF | TGTGCCAGCGCAGGGGAATTACTCTATAATTCACCCCTCCACTTT
- | - | TRBJ2-3 | TRBV15 | CATSRPGLSTDTQYF | TGTGCCACCAGCAGACCGGGATTGAGCACAGATACGCAGTATTTT
TRBD1 | few | TRBJ1-2 | TRBV29-1 | CSVEEQGLYGYTF | TGCAGCGTTGAGGAACAGGGGCTCTATGGCTACACCTTC
TRBD1 | - | TRBJ2-7 | TRBV19 | CASSRTGQSYEQYF | TGTGCCAGCAGTCGGACAGGGCAATCCTACGAGCAGTACTTC
- | - | TRBJ1-3 | TRBV5-6 | CASSPGTIGNTIYF | TGTGCCAGCAGCCCCGGGACAATTGGAAACACCATATATTTT
- | - | TRBJ2-2 | TRBV4-1 | CASSPQGRGTGELFF | TGCGCCAGCAGCCCACAGGGACGGGGCACCGGGGAGCTGTTTTTT
TRBD2 | - | TRBJ2-3 | TRBV30 | CAWKLAGGPLPQYF | TGTGCCTGGAAACTAGCGGGAGGGCCTCTACCGCAGTATTTT
- | - | TRBJ2-7 | TRBV4-1 | CASSVLGGEQYF | TGCGCCAGCAGCGTTTTAGGGGGCGAGCAGTACTTC
TRBD1 | - | TRBJ2-2 | TRBV10-3 | CASGRDRRTGELFF | TGTGCCAGTGGCCGGGACAGGAGGACCGGGGAGCTGTTTTTT
- | - | TRBJ1-1 | TRBV11-2 | CASSLEMGATEAFF | TGTGCCAGCAGCTTAGAGATGGGGGCTACTGAAGCTTTCTTT
TRBD1 | - | TRBJ1-4 | TRBV24-1 | CATSDPGQGGKLFF | TGTGCCACCAGTGACCCGGGACAGGGAGGAAAACTGTTTTTT
- | - | TRBJ2-3 | TRBV9 | CASSVGGETGTYVILSDTQYF | TGTGCCAGCAGCGTAGGAGGTGAGACAGGGACTTATGTGATCCTCTCGGATACGCAGTATTTT
TRBD2 | - | TRBJ2-2 | TRBV7-9 | CASSFELRLAGSTGELFF | TGTGCCAGCAGCTTTGAACTCCGCCTAGCGGGATCCACCGGGGAGCTGTTTTTT
- | - | TRBJ2-7 | TRBV6-5 | CASAGTYEQYF | TGTGCCAGCGCAGGGACCTACGAGCAGTACTTC
- | few | TRBJ2-7 | TRBV2 | CASSNPAGLLREQYF | TGTGCCAGCAGTAACCCGGCAGGGCTCCTACGTGAGCAGTACTTC
- | - | TRBJ2-5 | TRBV4-1 | CASSHTGSQETQYF | TGCGCCAGCAGCCACACCGGGAGTCAAGAGACCCAGTACTTC
TRBD1 | - | TRBJ1-6 | TRBV15 | CATSPRTGGTIGSPLHF | TGTGCCACCAGCCCGCGGACAGGGGGGACGATTGGCTCACCCCTCCACTTT
- | - | TRBJ1-1 | TRBV12-3/TRBV12-4 | CASTDDTNTEAFF | TGTGCCAGCACCGATGACACCAACACTGAAGCTTTCTTT
- | - | TRBJ1-4 | TRBV5-1 | CASSGSGALNEKLFF | TGCGCCAGCAGCGGGAGCGGGGCCCTTAATGAAAAACTGTTTTTT
- | - | TRBJ1-1 | TRBV29-1 | CSVPGWTDNTEAFF | TGCAGCGTTCCAGGCTGGACAGATAACACTGAAGCTTTCTTT